These T cell receptor beta chains were read from a single sample in a study of shared clonotypes between healthy human individuals. Sequencing was performed with immunoSEQ multiplex PCR; in TCRdb, only in-frame clones are kept and a portion is missing. The data contain 2 million to 3 million clones, roughly 93% of them seen just once; the ten biggest clones take up 0.36%. The material sequenced was naive CD4+ T cells from PBMCs. These receptors were taken from a man aged 18-30 years in good health. Some clones in this sample may be carry-over from other donors' samples. CDR3s include the opening cysteine and the closing phenylalanine or tryptophan. Fields, in order: D gene, V gene, J gene, clone size, CDR3 DNA, CDR3 protein. A D gene is named only where the DNA matches it firmly. Clone size is shown for a subset of rows, as once, few, many or a class of expanded clone.

.	TRBV6-5	TRBJ1-2	.	TGTGCCAGCAGTTACTCGATCGCCTATGATGGCTACACCTTC	CASSYSIAYDGYTF
.	TRBV6-1	TRBJ1-6	.	TGTGCCAGCAGTGACAGGGATAATTCACCCCTCCACTTT	CASSDRDNSPLHF
.	TRBV19	TRBJ2-7	.	TGTGCCAGTAGTATTCAGGGGAGTTCAGGCGAGCAGTACTTC	CASSIQGSSGEQYF
.	TRBV7-9	TRBJ1-4	.	TGTGCCAGCAGCTTACAGGGGAGGACTAATGAAAAACTGTTTTTT	CASSLQGRTNEKLFF
TRBD1	TRBV4-1	TRBJ2-6	.	TGCGCCAGCAGCCAACCACAGGGGGCAGGCTCTGGGGCCAACGTCCTGACTTTC	CASSQPQGAGSGANVLTF
.	TRBV28	TRBJ1-2	.	TGTGCCAGCCGACAAACTACTCTGGGGGCAGCTGGCTACACCTTC	CASRQTTLGAAGYTF
TRBD2	TRBV7-2	TRBJ2-3	.	TGTGCCAGCAGCCCCCGTCTAGCGGTTAGCACAGATACGCAGTATTTT	CASSPRLAVSTDTQYF
.	TRBV27	TRBJ2-5	.	TGTGCCAGCAGTCCCCGACTGCTCCTGGAGGGTCAGACCCAGTACTTC	CASSPRLLLEGQTQYF
.	TRBV4-1	TRBJ1-2	.	TGCGCCAGTCCTGCCACTAACTATGGCTACACCTTC	CASPATNYGYTF
.	TRBV7-6	TRBJ1-2	.	TGTGCCAGCAGCCAACCGACGGATGCTGGCTACACCTTC	CASSQPTDAGYTF
.	TRBV7-3	TRBJ2-3	.	TGTGCCAGCAGCCGAGGCCAACCCACAGATACGCAGTATTTT	CASSRGQPTDTQYF
TRBD1	TRBV6-1	TRBJ2-4	.	TGTGCCAGCAGTGAATTGACAGGGTGGGGCAAAAACATTCAGTACTTC	CASSELTGWGKNIQYF
.	TRBV5-1	TRBJ2-6	once	TGCGCCAGCAGTGACAACTCTGGGGCCAACGTCCTGACTTTC	CASSDNSGANVLTF
.	TRBV11-2	TRBJ2-3	.	TGTGCCAGCAGCAGGAACCGGGACCAACCCACAGATACGCAGTATTTT	CASSRNRDQPTDTQYF
.	TRBV29-1	TRBJ2-7	.	TGCAGCGTTGTTAGGGCGGGGCCTCGAACGGGCGAGCAGTACTTC	CSVVRAGPRTGEQYF
TRBD1	TRBV9	TRBJ1-2	.	TGTGCCAGCAGCGTAGCCGGACAGGGTAACTATGGCTACACCTTC	CASSVAGQGNYGYTF
.	TRBV18	TRBJ1-3	.	TGTGCCAGCTCACCAGGCCGGGGCCTGAACACCATATATTTT	CASSPGRGLNTIYF
.	TRBV6-1	TRBJ1-1	.	TGTGCCAGCAGTTATGGGGGGCCGAACACTGAAGCTTTCTTT	CASSYGGPNTEAFF
TRBD1	TRBV12-5	TRBJ1-3	.	TGTGCTAGTGGTCGCGGACAGGGGAGCTCTGGAAACACCATATATTTT	CASGRGQGSSGNTIYF
TRBD2	TRBV15	TRBJ2-1	.	TGTGCCACCAGCAGAGATCCAGCGGGAGGCAATGAGCAGTTCTTC	CATSRDPAGGNEQFF
TRBD2	TRBV11-2	TRBJ2-7	.	TGTGCCAGCAGCCAAAGCACGGGACTAGCCTACGAGCAGTACTTC	CASSQSTGLAYEQYF
.	TRBV5-1	TRBJ2-1	.	TGCGCCAGCAGCTTGGTGGCGGGGTCTAGTAATGAGCAGTTCTTC	CASSLVAGSSNEQFF
TRBD2	TRBV18	TRBJ2-1	.	TGTGCCAGCTCCCGGACTAGCGGGAGGGTGGATGAGCAGTTCTTC	CASSRTSGRVDEQFF
.	TRBV10-1	TRBJ1-4	.	TGCGCCAGCAGTGAGAGGACAGCCGGCTCAACTAATGAAAAACTGTTTTTT	CASSERTAGSTNEKLFF
.	TRBV11-2	TRBJ1-5	.	TGTGCCAGCAGCTTAGAGACAGGCGGCGGAGAGCCCCAGCATTTT	CASSLETGGGEPQHF
.	TRBV4-1	TRBJ1-2	.	TGCGCCAGCAGCCAAGATGCCCCGGTTCTGGGGGATGGCTACACCTTC	CASSQDAPVLGDGYTF
.	TRBV21-1	TRBJ2-4	.	TGTGCCAGCAGCAGCGAGAGGTCGGCCAAAAACATTCAGTACTTC	CASSSERSAKNIQYF
.	TRBV28	TRBJ2-7	.	TGTGCCAGCAGTTTGGGGCGGGCCTACGAGCAGTACTTC	CASSLGRAYEQYF
TRBD1	TRBV19	TRBJ1-1	few	TGTGCCAGTAGTTCAACAGGGGTCCGCACTGAAGCTTTCTTT	CASSSTGVRTEAFF
.	TRBV7-9	TRBJ2-3	.	TGTGCCAGCAGCCTTGGGGGCGGGAGAGGTGCAGATACGCAGTATTTT	CASSLGGGRGADTQYF
TRBD1	TRBV11-2	TRBJ1-6	.	TGTGCCAGCAGCACCCGGGGGGGACAGAGCTCCTATAATTCACCCCTCCACTTT	CASSTRGGQSSYNSPLHF
TRBD2	TRBV5-1	TRBJ2-5	.	TGCGCCAGCAGCTTGGCCCTAGCGGGCCAAGAGACCCAGTACTTC	CASSLALAGQETQYF
.	TRBV4-1	TRBJ2-1	once	TGCGCCAGCAGCACCCGGCGGCGGACAAAGCCGTCCGACAATGAGCAGTTCTTC	CASSTRRRTKPSDNEQFF
TRBD1	TRBV18	TRBJ2-7	.	TGTGCCAGCTCACCGGGACAGGCCCTCTCATACGAGCAGTACTTC	CASSPGQALSYEQYF
.	TRBV19	TRBJ1-1	.	TGTGCCAGTAGTCCGGGTATTATCACTGAAGCTTTCTTT	CASSPGIITEAFF
TRBD1	TRBV28	TRBJ2-3	.	TGTGCCAGCAGCCCCTGGCGACAGGGACGCACAGATACGCAGTATTTT	CASSPWRQGRTDTQYF
.	TRBV28	TRBJ2-6	.	TGTGCCAGCAGTTTCGGAGGGGCCGCTGGGGCCAACGTCCTGACTTTC	CASSFGGAAGANVLTF
.	TRBV5-8	TRBJ1-2	once	TGTGCCAGCGGCCGGTTTAGGTTAGACGGCTACACCTTC	CASGRFRLDGYTF
TRBD1	TRBV29-1	TRBJ1-1	few	TGCAGCGTTTGGACAGGGACGAACACTGAAGCTTTCTTT	CSVWTGTNTEAFF
.	TRBV10-3	TRBJ2-7	.	TGTGCCATCAGTGATGTTGGGCAGGGGCGTCCTAACGAGCAGTACTTC	CAISDVGQGRPNEQYF
TRBD2	TRBV5-4	TRBJ2-7	.	TGTGCCAGCAGCTCCGGGACTAGCGGGAGGAGCTCCCACGAGCAGTACTTC	CASSSGTSGRSSHEQYF
TRBD1	TRBV27	TRBJ1-1	.	TGTGCCAGCAGCCGGGACAGGATGAACACTGAAGCTTTCTTT	CASSRDRMNTEAFF
.	TRBV10-3	TRBJ1-5	.	TGTGCCATCAGTGAGTCTGTGGGTCAGCCCCAGCATTTT	CAISESVGQPQHF
TRBD2	TRBV5-4	TRBJ2-1	.	TGTGCCAGCAGCGGAACTAGCGGGAGGGCCGGGTCCTACAATGAGCAGTTCTTC	CASSGTSGRAGSYNEQFF
.	TRBV18	TRBJ1-1	.	TGTGCCAGCTCACCGCTCCCGGGTTGGCAGGCCAGTGCAGCTTTCTTT	CASSPLPGWQASAAFF
TRBD1	TRBV28	TRBJ1-2	once	TGTGCCAGCGTTTTCACAGGGGGCGACTATGGCTACACCTTC	CASVFTGGDYGYTF
.	TRBV20-1	TRBJ2-5	.	TGCAGTGCCCCGGTGGGGGAGACCCAGTACTTC	CSAPVGETQYF
.	TRBV28	TRBJ2-5	.	TGTGCCAGCGTACAGACGGTATATGGGTCAGGGTTGGAGACCCAGTACTTC	CASVQTVYGSGLETQYF
.	TRBV7-9	TRBJ1-2	.	TGTGCCAGCAGCTTAGGGGGACACTACGCCCAGGGCTACACCTTC	CASSLGGHYAQGYTF
.	TRBV9	TRBJ2-1	.	TGTGCCAGCAGCGTAGGCTTCAGGGATGGAGTTTTCCCCTACAATGAGCAGTTCTTC	CASSVGFRDGVFPYNEQFF
.	TRBV7-3	TRBJ2-1	.	TGTGCCAGCAGCTTAATGGGAGACAACAATGAGCAGTTCTTC	CASSLMGDNNEQFF
TRBD1	TRBV7-2	TRBJ1-5	.	TGTGCCAGCAGCTACAACAGGGGCCAGCCCCAGCATTTT	CASSYNRGQPQHF
TRBD1	TRBV7-9	TRBJ2-5	once	TGTGCCAGCAGCTTAGCCCGAGGGACAGTCCAAGAGACCCAGTACTTC	CASSLARGTVQETQYF
.	TRBV5-4	TRBJ2-7	.	TGTGCCAGCAGCTCGACAGGCAACTCCTACGAGCAGTACTTC	CASSSTGNSYEQYF
TRBD1	TRBV5-1	TRBJ1-2	.	TGCGCCAGCAGCTCCTACAGGGGCGGCTATGGCTACACCTTC	CASSSYRGGYGYTF
.	TRBV10-1	TRBJ2-5	.	TGCGCCAGCAGACACCAGGGGGGGGGAAAGACCCAGTACTTC	CASRHQGGGKTQYF
TRBD2	TRBV7-9	TRBJ2-3	.	TGTGCCAGCGACCCACCCCCAATGACTAGCGGACACACAGATACGCAGTATTTT	CASDPPPMTSGHTDTQYF
TRBD2	TRBV6-5	TRBJ2-7	.	TGTGCCAGCAGCGGGGAGGGCGAGGGCGAGCAGTACTTC	CASSGEGEGEQYF
.	TRBV4-2	TRBJ2-7	once	TGTGCCAGCAGCCAAGAACCAGCAGGTTCCTACGAGCAGTACTTC	CASSQEPAGSYEQYF
TRBD2	TRBV28	TRBJ2-2	.	TGTGCCAGCATCGCCGGGACTAAGCGTTCCGCGCTGTTTTTT	CASIAGTKRSALFF